This T cell receptor (beta chain) derives from a study of cytomegalovirus exposure and HLA in healthy donors. The sample holds a few counts of this clone. The antigen remains undetermined. Study observations and caveats: It was likely that a cluster of highly shared sequence variants was a sequencing artifact.

With V trimmed by 6 bases and J by 9 bases, 8 bases remained unmatched. CDR3 length: 15 amino acids. Germline V gives CDR1 KGHSH, CDR2 LQKENI. Primers for the PCR totalled 60 Vbeta and 13 Jbeta. Sequenced by immunoSEQ multiplex PCR; TCRdb stores in-frame clones only, minus some. The sample carries approximately 89,000 clones, roughly 60% recorded once. The specimen sequenced was PBMCs. This chain uses TRBV18 with TRBJ2-7, with 16 bases lining up with TRBD2. The receptor was derived from a woman under 40 in good health and CMV-seropositive. In DNA form, the CDR3 reads TGTGCCAGCTCGCCCGGGACTAGCGGGGGGGCTAGGCAGTACTTC. Amino acid sequence: CASSPGTSGGARQYF.